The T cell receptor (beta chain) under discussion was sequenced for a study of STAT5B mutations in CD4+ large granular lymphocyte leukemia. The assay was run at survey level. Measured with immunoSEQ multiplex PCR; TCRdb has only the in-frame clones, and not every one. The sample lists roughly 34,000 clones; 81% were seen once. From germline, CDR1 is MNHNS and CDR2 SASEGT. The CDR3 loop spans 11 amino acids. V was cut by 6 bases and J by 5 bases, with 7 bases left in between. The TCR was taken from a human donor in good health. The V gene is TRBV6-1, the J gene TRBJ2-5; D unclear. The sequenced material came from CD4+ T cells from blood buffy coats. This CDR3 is CASSPRETQYF. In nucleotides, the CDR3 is TGTGCCAGCAGCCCCCGGGAGACCCAGTACTTC.